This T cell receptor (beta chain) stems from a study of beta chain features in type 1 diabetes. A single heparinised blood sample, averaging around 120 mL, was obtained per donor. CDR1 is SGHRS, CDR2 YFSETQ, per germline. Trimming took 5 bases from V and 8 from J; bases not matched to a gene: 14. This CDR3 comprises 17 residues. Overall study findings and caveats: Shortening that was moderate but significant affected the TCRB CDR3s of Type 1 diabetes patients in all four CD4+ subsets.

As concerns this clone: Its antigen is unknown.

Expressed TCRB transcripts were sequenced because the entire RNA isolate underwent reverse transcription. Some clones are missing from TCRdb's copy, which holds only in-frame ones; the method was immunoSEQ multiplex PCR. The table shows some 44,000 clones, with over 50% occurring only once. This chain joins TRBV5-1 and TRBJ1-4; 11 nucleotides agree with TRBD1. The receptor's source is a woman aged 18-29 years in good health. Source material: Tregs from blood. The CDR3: CASSQDRGRSRWEKLFF. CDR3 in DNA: TGCGCCAGCAGTCAGGACAGGGGGCGATCGCGGTGGGAAAAACTGTTTTTT. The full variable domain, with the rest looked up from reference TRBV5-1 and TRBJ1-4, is KAGVTQTPRYLIKTRGQQVTLSCSPISGHRSVSWYQQTPGQGLQFLFEYFSETQRNKGNFPGRFSGRQFSNSRSEMNVSTLELGDSALYLCASSQDRGRSRWEKLFFGSGTQLSVL.